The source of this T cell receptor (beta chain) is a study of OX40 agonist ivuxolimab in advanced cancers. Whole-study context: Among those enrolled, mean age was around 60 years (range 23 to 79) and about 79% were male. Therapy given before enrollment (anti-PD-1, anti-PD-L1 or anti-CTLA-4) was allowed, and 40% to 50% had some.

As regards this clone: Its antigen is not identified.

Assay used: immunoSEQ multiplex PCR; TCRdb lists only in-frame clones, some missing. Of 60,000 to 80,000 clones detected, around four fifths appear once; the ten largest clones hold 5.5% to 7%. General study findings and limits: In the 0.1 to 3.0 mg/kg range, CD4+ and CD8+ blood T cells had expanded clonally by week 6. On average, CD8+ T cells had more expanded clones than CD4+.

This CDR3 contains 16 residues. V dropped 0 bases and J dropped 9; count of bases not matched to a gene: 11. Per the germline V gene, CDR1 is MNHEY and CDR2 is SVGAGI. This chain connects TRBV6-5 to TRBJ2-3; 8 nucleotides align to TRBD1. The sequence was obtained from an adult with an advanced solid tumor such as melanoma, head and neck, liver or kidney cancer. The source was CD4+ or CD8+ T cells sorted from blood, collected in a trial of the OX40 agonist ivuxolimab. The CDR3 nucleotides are TGTGCCAGCAGTTACTCGGACAGGGTCGGTGGGGTCACGCAGTATTTT. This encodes CASSYSDRVGGVTQYF.